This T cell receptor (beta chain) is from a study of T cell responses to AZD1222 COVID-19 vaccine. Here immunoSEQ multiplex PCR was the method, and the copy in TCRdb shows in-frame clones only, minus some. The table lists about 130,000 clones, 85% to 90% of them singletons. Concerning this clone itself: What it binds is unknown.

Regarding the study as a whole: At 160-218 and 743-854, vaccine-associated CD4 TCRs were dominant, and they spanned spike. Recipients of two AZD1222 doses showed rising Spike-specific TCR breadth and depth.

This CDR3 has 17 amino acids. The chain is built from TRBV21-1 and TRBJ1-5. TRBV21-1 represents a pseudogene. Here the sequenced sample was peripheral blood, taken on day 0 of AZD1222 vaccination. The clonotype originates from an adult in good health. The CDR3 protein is CASSTRPRGMGDQPQHF. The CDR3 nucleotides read TGTGCCAGCAGCACGCGCCCTCGGGGGATGGGCGATCAGCCCCAGCATTTT.